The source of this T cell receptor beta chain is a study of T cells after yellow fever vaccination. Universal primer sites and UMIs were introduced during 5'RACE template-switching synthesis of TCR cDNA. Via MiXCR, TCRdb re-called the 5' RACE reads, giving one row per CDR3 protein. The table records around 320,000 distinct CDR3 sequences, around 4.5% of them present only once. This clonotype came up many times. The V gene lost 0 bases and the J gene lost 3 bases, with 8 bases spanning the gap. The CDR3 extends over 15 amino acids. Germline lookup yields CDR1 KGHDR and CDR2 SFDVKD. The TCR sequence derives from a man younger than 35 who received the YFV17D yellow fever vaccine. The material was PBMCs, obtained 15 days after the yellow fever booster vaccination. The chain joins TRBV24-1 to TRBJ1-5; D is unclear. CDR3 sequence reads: CATSDLEGSNQPQHF. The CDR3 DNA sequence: TGTGCCACCAGTGATTTGGAGGGTTCCAATCAGCCCCAGCATTTT.